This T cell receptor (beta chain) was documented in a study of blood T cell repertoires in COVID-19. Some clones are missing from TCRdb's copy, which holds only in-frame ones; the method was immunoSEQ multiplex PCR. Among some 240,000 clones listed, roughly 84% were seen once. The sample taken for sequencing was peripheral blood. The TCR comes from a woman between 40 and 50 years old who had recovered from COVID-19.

In DNA form, the CDR3 reads TGTGCCAGCTGCCGCCTTAGCGGGGTCCCAGATACGCAGTATTTT. Its translation is CASCRLSGVPDTQYF. The gene calls are TRBV7-2 and TRBJ2-3; 8 bases line up with TRBD2. CDR1 is SGHTA, CDR2 FQGNSA, per germline. There are 15 residues in the CDR3. The V gene end was trimmed by 8 bases and the J gene end by 4 bases; junction bases not matched to a gene: 11. Variable domain in full (rest from reference TRBV7-2 and TRBJ2-3): GAGVSQSPSNKVTEKGKDVELRCDPISGHTALYWYRQSLGQGLEFLIYFQGNSAPDKSGLPSDRFSAERTGGSVSTLTIQRTQQEDSAVYLCASCRLSGVPDTQYFGPGTRLTVL.